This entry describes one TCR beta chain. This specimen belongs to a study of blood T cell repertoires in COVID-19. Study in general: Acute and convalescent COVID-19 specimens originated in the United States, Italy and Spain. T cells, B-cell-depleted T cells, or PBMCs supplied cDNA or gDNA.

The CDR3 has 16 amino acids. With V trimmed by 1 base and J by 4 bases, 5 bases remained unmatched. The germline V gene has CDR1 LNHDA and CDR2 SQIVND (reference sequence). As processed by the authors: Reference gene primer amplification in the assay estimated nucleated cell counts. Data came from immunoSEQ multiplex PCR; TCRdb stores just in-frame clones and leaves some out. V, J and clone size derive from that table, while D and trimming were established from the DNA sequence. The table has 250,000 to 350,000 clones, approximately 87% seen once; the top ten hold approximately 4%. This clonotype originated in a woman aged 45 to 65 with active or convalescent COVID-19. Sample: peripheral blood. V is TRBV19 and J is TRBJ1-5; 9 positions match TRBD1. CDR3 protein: CASSIGGTGFNQPQHF. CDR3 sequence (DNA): TGTGCCAGTAGTATAGGGGGGACAGGGTTTAATCAGCCCCAGCATTTT.